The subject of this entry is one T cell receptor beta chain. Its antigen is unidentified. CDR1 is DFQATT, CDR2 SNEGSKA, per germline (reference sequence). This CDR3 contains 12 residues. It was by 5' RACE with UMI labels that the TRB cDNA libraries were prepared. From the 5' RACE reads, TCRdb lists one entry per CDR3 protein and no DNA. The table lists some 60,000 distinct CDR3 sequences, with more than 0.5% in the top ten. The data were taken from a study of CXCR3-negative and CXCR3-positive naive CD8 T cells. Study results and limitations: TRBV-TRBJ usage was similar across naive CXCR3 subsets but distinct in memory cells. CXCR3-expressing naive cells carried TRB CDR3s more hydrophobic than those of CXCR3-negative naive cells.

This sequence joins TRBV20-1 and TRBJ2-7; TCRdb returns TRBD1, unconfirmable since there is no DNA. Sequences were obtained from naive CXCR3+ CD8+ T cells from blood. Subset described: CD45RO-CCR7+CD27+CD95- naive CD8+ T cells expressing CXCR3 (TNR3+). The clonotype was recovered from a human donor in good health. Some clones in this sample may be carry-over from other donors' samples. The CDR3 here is CSARTGTYEQYF.